This T cell receptor (beta chain) came from a study of cytomegalovirus exposure and HLA in healthy donors. This clone was seen once. What it binds is not known. Study outcomes and limitations: In vitro, a few CMV-associated chains proved specific for CMV antigens.

Clones were sequenced by immunoSEQ multiplex PCR, and TCRdb holds only the in-frame ones, with some missing. The sample includes 120,000 or so clones, 89% seen only once; the top ten take about 2%. CDR1 and CDR2 from the germline V gene are SGHDT and YYEEEE. Trimming cost V 3 bases and J 7 bases; bases outside gene matches: 16. This CDR3 is built from 17 residues. The TCR originated in a woman aged 18-29 years in good health and CMV-seronegative. Source material: PBMCs. The chain joins TRBV5-6 to TRBJ2-5; 9 bases are shared with TRBD2. CDR3 residues: CASSSGLASPIGGTQYF. In DNA, the CDR3 is TGTGCCAGCAGCTCCGGACTAGCGAGCCCCATCGGCGGGACCCAGTACTTC.